A single sample gave rise to the 30 T cell receptor beta chains below, sequenced in a study of identical twins. TCRdb passed the 5' RACE reads through MiXCR, listing each CDR3 protein once. The sample has fewer than 250,000 distinct CDR3 sequences, approximately 7.3% seen once. The data also belong to a second study, concerning yellow fever vaccine responses in identical twins.

The material sequenced was CD8+ T cells sorted from blood. These receptors all stem from a woman between 18 and 29 years old in good health.

This clonotype was observed many times. The gene calls are TRBV6-1 and TRBJ1-3, with D possibly being TRBD1 (6 bases). The CDR3 loop spans 14 amino acids. CDR1 and CDR2 from the germline V gene are MNHNS and SASEGT. Trimming took off 6 bases at V and 4 bases at J, with 13 bases between the two ends. For the CDR3, the DNA is TGTGCCAGCAGAAGCACAGGGACGGGAAACACCATATATTTT. Its translation: CASRSTGTGNTIYF.

This clonotype showed up just a few times. The chain couples TRBV2 to TRBJ2-1; TRBD2 matches at 8 bases. Trimming removed 3 bases from V and 3 bases from J; junction bases left unmatched: 4. This CDR3 spans 15 amino acids. Germline V gene lookup returns CDR1 SNHLY and CDR2 FYNNEI. CDR3 loop: CASSEASGSYNEQFF. The CDR3 DNA follows: TGTGCCAGCAGTGAGGCCAGCGGGAGCTACAATGAGCAGTTCTTC.

This clonotype came up many times. The chain recombines TRBV3-1 with TRBJ2-1, with D unclear. This CDR3 region has 16 residues. V was pared by 0 bases and J by 7 bases, with 16 bases between. The germline V gene has CDR1 LGHDT and CDR2 YNNKEL (reference sequence). The chain's CDR3 is CASSQDSWWAANEQFF. The CDR3 region has the DNA TGTGCCAGCAGCCAAGATAGTTGGTGGGCTGCGAATGAGCAGTTCTTC.

The rearrangement uses TRBV24-1 and TRBJ2-3, with 9 bases aligning to TRBD2. The germline V gene has CDR1 KGHDR and CDR2 SFDVKD. The CDR3 is 18 residues long. The V gene end was trimmed by 6 bases and the J gene end by 1 base; junction bases not matched to a gene: 13. CDR3 bases: TGTGCCACCAGTCTAAGCGGGGGGCCTCAGTTGGGCACAGATACGCAGTATTTT. It translates to CATSLSGGPQLGTDTQYF.

In its sample, this clonotype was seen many times. V is TRBV10-2 and J is TRBJ1-2; 8 bases align to TRBD1. The V gene end was trimmed by 2 bases and the J gene end by 5 bases; junction bases not matched to a gene: 4. CDR1 is WSHSY, CDR2 SAAADI, per germline. This CDR3 is built from 14 residues. CDR3 nucleotides: TGCGCCAGCAGTGAGGCAGGGGGCCGGTATGGCTACACCTTC. Protein product: CASSEAGGRYGYTF.

At least ten counts were recorded for this clonotype. This chain links TRBV3-1 with TRBJ1-4; D ambiguous. Trimming stripped 2 bases from V and 4 bases from J, with 8 bases between. The CDR3 contains 14 residues. Germline V gene lookup returns CDR1 LGHDT and CDR2 YNNKEL (reference sequence). The CDR3 DNA is TGTGCCAGCAGCCAAAGGACCCTTAATGAAAAACTGTTTTTT. Protein: CASSQRTLNEKLFF.

In the case of this clonotype: A read error is possible here, since a much larger clone lies one base away. The conserved phenylalanine or tryptophan is not found at the CDR3 terminus, so this likely reflects a read error. The chain has TRBV12-3 or TRBV12-4 and TRBJ2-2; a possible D gene is TRBD2 (5 bases). V was clipped by 7 bases and J by 4 bases, with 13 bases between them. There are 14 residues in the CDR3. The CDR3 DNA sequence: TGTGCCAGCAACGAAGACTACCCCACCGGGGAGCTGTTTTTA. It specifies CASNEDYPTGELFL.

The chain employs TRBV12-3 or TRBV12-4 and TRBJ2-7, with D perhaps assigned TRBD1 or TRBD2 (5 bases each). The CDR3 totals 15 residues. Trimming removed 2 bases from V and 7 bases from J, with 18 bases in between. In DNA form, the CDR3 reads TGTGCCAGCAGTTTATTGGGGCTTCAGGCGGGTGAGCAGTACTTC. Amino acid sequence: CASSLLGLQAGEQYF.

The sample holds a few counts of this clonotype. The V gene is TRBV20-1, the J gene TRBJ1-2; D gene ambiguous. V lost 5 bases and J lost 8, with 18 bases in between. The CDR3 has 13 residues. Germline CDR1 and CDR2: DFQATT and SNEGSKA (reference sequence). DNA for the CDR3: TGCAGTGCTTTCCGCGAAACCGATGGGGGCTACACCTTC. Translation: CSAFRETDGGYTF.

The table lists this clonotype with many counts. V gene TRBV6-1 combines with J gene TRBJ1-1; the D gene is possibly TRBD1 (5 bases). The CDR3 sequence is 14 residues long. Germline V gene data show CDR1 as MNHNS and CDR2 as SASEGT. Trimming shortened V by 1 base and J by 4 bases, and 10 bases separated the two germline ends. The chain's CDR3 is CASSEGGRGTEAFF. CDR3 DNA: TGTGCCAGCAGTGAAGGGGGAAGGGGCACTGAAGCTTTCTTT.

The table lists this clonotype with a few counts. The rearrangement uses TRBV27 and TRBJ2-3; no clear D gene. The CDR3 spans 15 residues. The ends were cut back, 0 bases at V and 5 bases at J, with 12 bases in the middle. The V gene's germline CDR1 is MNHEY and CDR2 SMNVEV (reference sequence). The CDR3 coding sequence is TGTGCCAGCAGTTTATCCCCCAGTTCTTTAGATACGCAGTATTTT. As protein: CASSLSPSSLDTQYF.

This clonotype was counted at least ten times. The J gene is TRBJ2-1, the V gene TRBV4-1; D is possibly TRBD2 (6 bases). The CDR3 sequence is 16 residues long. Germline assignment: CDR1 MGHRA and CDR2 YSYEKL. The V end was cut by 4 bases, the J end by 3 bases, with 16 bases between. CDR3 coding DNA: TGCGCCAGCAGCCCGTTACGCGGGGTGGGCTACAATGAGCAGTTCTTC. It codes for CASSPLRGVGYNEQFF.

This sequence joins TRBV14 and TRBJ1-1; 7 bases map to TRBD1. Germline V gene lookup returns CDR1 SGHDN and CDR2 FVKESK. The CDR3 totals 16 residues. V trimming: 0 bases; J trimming: 3 bases; junction bases outside the gene matches: 7. CDR3 in DNA: TGTGCCAGCAGCCAAGAAGGAGGGGGCTGGTACACTGAAGCTTTCTTT. Its translation is CASSQEGGGWYTEAFF.

CDR3 residues: CSARDQGRSYEQYV. In DNA, the CDR3 is TGCAGTGCTAGGGATCAGGGGAGAAGCTACGAGCAGTACGTC. The V call is TRBV20-1, the J call TRBJ2-7; tentative D call: TRBD1 (6 bases). With 3 bases removed from V and 3 bases from J, the gap between germline ends came to 15 bases. This CDR3 has 14 amino acids. Germline-derived CDR1 and CDR2 are DFQATT and SNEGSKA (reference sequence).

This clonotype was detected only a few times. The chain is built from TRBV15 and TRBJ2-1; 12 bases fit TRBD2. This CDR3 is 15 amino acids long. The ends lost 5 bases at V and 6 bases at J; junction bases unmatched: 5. Germline assignment: CDR1 LNHNV and CDR2 YYDKDF (reference sequence). The CDR3 spells CATSQTSGSFNEQFF. As DNA, the CDR3 is TGTGCCACCAGCCAGACTAGCGGGAGTTTCAATGAGCAGTTCTTC.

This clonotype appeared many times. The V gene is TRBV6-1, the J gene TRBJ1-1; possible D gene TRBD1, 6 bases. The CDR3 has 15 residues. Trimming stripped 0 bases from V and 1 base from J, with 9 bases between. CDR1 MNHNS and CDR2 SASEGT come from the germline V gene. CDR3 loop: CASSEADRPNTEAFF. The CDR3 DNA reads as TGTGCCAGCAGTGAAGCGGACAGACCGAACACTGAAGCTTTCTTT.

This clonotype has ten or more counts. The chain links TRBV18 to TRBJ2-7, with D unclear. The CDR3 runs 16 residues. Deletions cut 0 bases from V and 5 bases from J, with 17 bases between. Germline V gene sequence: CDR1 KGHSH, CDR2 LQKENI. The CDR3 region is CASSPPHQAQRNEQYF. The CDR3 bases are TGTGCCAGCTCACCACCGCATCAGGCCCAGAGAAACGAGCAGTACTTC.

The chain combines TRBV28 with TRBJ2-3; 7 nucleotides line up with TRBD2. Germline V lookup: CDR1 MDHEN, CDR2 SYDVKM. The CDR3 loop spans 13 amino acids. With V trimmed by 5 bases and J by 6 bases, 5 bases remained unmatched. The CDR3, as DNA: TGTGCCAGCAGTCTAACTAGCGCTGATACGCAGTATTTT. Its protein product is CASSLTSADTQYF.

This clonotype was picked up many times. Here the CDR3 reads CSATLSPEMTEAFF. The CDR3 bases are TGCAGTGCCACACTCTCACCCGAGATGACTGAAGCTTTCTTT. The chain is built from TRBV20-1 and TRBJ1-1; no definite D call. CDR3 size: 14 residues. Germline V gene data show CDR1 as DFQATT and CDR2 as SNEGSKA (reference sequence). Trimming took off 6 bases at V and 5 bases at J, with 19 bases between the two ends.

The table lists this clonotype with many counts. The J gene is TRBJ2-3, the V gene TRBV7-8, with D possibly being TRBD1 (7 bases). The germline V and J ends were trimmed by 5 bases and 5 bases, with 14 bases remaining between them. Germline V gene data show CDR1 as SGHVS and CDR2 as FQNEAQ. This CDR3 contains 14 residues. The CDR3 protein is CASSRGTVGDTQYF. In DNA, the CDR3 is TGTGCCAGCAGCCGCGGGACAGTGGGAGATACGCAGTATTTT.

To note about this clonotype: A much bigger clone sits one base away, suggesting this may be a read error. The J gene is TRBJ2-7, the V gene TRBV9, with 7 bases fitting TRBD2. The CDR3 sequence is 14 residues long. Germline V gives CDR1 SGDLS, CDR2 YYNGEE. This CDR3 is CASTVVAGDYEQYF. In DNA form, the CDR3 reads TGTGCCAGCACCGTAGTCGCGGGAGATTACGAGCAGTACTTC.

V gene TRBV12-3 or TRBV12-4 combines with J gene TRBJ2-3, with 14 bases that match TRBD2. Trimming cost V 11 bases and J 7 bases; bases outside gene matches: 23. CDR3 length: 19 residues. CDR3 DNA: TGTGCCTGCTGTACACCCCCGGGACTAGCGGGAGACGGCGGAAATACGCAGTATTTT. This sequence encodes CACCTPPGLAGDGGNTQYF.

There are a few counts of this clonotype. This sequence joins TRBV7-3 and TRBJ2-5; 9 bases fit TRBD1. V lost 6 bases, J lost 5 bases, and 7 bases stayed unmatched. CDR1 SGHTA and CDR2 FQGTGA come from the germline V gene. CDR3 length: 14 amino acids. CDR3 DNA sequence: TGTGCCAGCAGTCCATCCGGGACAGGGGAGACCCAGTACTTC. The encoded protein is CASSPSGTGETQYF.

The rearrangement uses TRBV4-1 and TRBJ1-2; D possibly corresponds to TRBD1 (5 bases). The CDR3 is made up of 14 amino acids. Germline V lookup: CDR1 MGHRA, CDR2 YSYEKL. V was shortened by 1 base and J by 6 bases, with 12 bases between the two germline ends. Written as DNA, the CDR3 is TGCGCCAGCAGCCAAGCTCACAGGCAGGATGGCTACACCTTC. Its protein product is CASSQAHRQDGYTF.

The chain couples TRBV3-1 to TRBJ1-5; D is possibly TRBD1 (6 bases). Between the trimmed V and J ends, which lost 1 base and 5 bases, there was a span of 12 bases. Germline CDR1 is LGHDT and CDR2 is YNNKEL (reference sequence). The CDR3 length is 15 residues. The CDR3 bases are TGTGCCAGCAGCCAAGGAGGGGGGAATTATCAGCCCCAGCATTTT. Its protein product is CASSQGGGNYQPQHF.

This clonotype was counted ten times or more. The chain is built from TRBV3-1 and TRBJ1-1, with 7 bases matching TRBD1. This CDR3 has 16 amino acids. Germline CDR1 LGHDT, CDR2 YNNKEL (reference sequence). The ends lost 3 bases at V and 8 bases at J; junction bases unmatched: 15. CDR3 nucleotides: TGTGCCAGCAGCCATTACTCACAGGGGACCCTCCAGGAAGCTTTCTTT. This codes for CASSHYSQGTLQEAFF.

This clonotype was observed many times. The rearrangement uses TRBV7-9 and TRBJ2-3; 7 bases line up with TRBD1. Germline-derived CDR1 and CDR2 are SEHNR and FQNEAQ (reference sequence). V trimming: 5 bases; J trimming: 1 base; junction bases outside the gene matches: 3. The CDR3 contains 14 residues. CDR3 sequence (DNA): TGTGCCAGCAGCCTCGGACAGGGCACAGATACGCAGTATTTT. Translation gives CASSLGQGTDTQYF.

This clonotype was seen more than once but under ten times. The chain combines TRBV3-1 with TRBJ2-3, with TRBD2 matching over 12 bases. The CDR3 sequence is 14 residues long. Trimming removed 1 base from V and 10 bases from J; junction bases left unmatched: 3. Germline loops: CDR1 LGHDT, CDR2 YNNKEL (reference sequence). The CDR3 region is CASSQGLAGAAQYF. Here the CDR3 DNA reads TGTGCCAGCAGCCAAGGACTAGCGGGAGCTGCGCAGTATTTT.

This clonotype appeared a few times. The V and J genes are TRBV29-1 and TRBJ2-7; D is undetermined. The CDR3 is 11 amino acids. Trimming left V 3 bases short and J 1 base short, with 4 bases between. Germline CDR1 SQVTM, CDR2 ANQGSEA. The CDR3: CSVEASYEQYF. In nucleotides, the CDR3 is TGCAGCGTTGAGGCATCCTACGAGCAGTACTTC.

This clonotype was recorded at least ten times. The chain has TRBV3-1 and TRBJ2-3; D remains ambiguous. CDR1 LGHDT and CDR2 YNNKEL come from the germline V gene (reference sequence). The CDR3 contains 15 residues. V lost 0 bases and J 2 bases, leaving 9 bases between the germline ends. The CDR3 DNA follows: TGTGCCAGCAGCCAAGAATCGGCCTACACAGATACGCAGTATTTT. Amino acid sequence: CASSQESAYTDTQYF.